These T cell receptor beta chains were read from a single sample in a study of beta chain features in type 1 diabetes. Only in-frame clones appear in the TCRdb table, and some are missing; sequencing was by immunoSEQ multiplex PCR. The sample gives about 240,000 clones, roughly 14% of which show up once; about 0.02% is in the top ten. Sample: naive CD4+ T cells from blood. The receptor source for this set is a young man with type 1 diabetes. Each CDR3 is given with its conserved first and last residue. Size is stated for part of the rows, as once, few or many counts, or as a class when the clone is expanded.

V gene	clone size	CDR3 protein
TRBV11-2	NA	CASSIGLASPYNEQFF
TRBV11-2	NA	CASSLGSPNNEQFF
TRBV29-1	few	CSVPISASRDEQFF
TRBV29-1	few	CSVEALGTSAPADRGTQYF
TRBV19	few	CASSQGAERDAFF
TRBV5-4	NA	CASSGERRRNYGYTF
TRBV5-4	few	CASSPDSNYGYTF
TRBV10-3	NA	CAISESGRASGNTIYF
TRBV27	NA	CASGGNQPQHF
TRBV6-6	NA	CASSYSPKSGGAFF
TRBV10-3	NA	CAISESTALSAFF
TRBV9	NA	CASSVGSGTGETNEQFF
TRBV11-2	NA	CASSLAGLEETQYF
TRBV27	few	CASRPQTGVNYGYTF
TRBV6-6	few	CASKGQEGEKLFF
TRBV29-1	few	CSVGAGGTYEQYF
TRBV5-1	few	CASSETSGSWETQYF
TRBV30	NA	CAWSAVSDTQYF
TRBV11-2	few	CASSLPGGRPVGTGELFF
TRBV5-1	NA	CASSRLHNEQFF
TRBV28	few	CASSPGTADYEQYF
TRBV18	few	CASSPPGQGGTEAFF
TRBV7-9	few	CASSPRTSGYEQYF
TRBV7-7	NA	CASSLRGHNEQFF
TRBV4-2	NA	CASSQGRDIEQYF
TRBV4-1	few	CASSQDGGTGDEKLFF
TRBV5-1	NA	CASSSGTSGEETQYF
TRBV18	NA	CASSPPAAGAPSEQYF
TRBV7-6	few	CASSRDREGEQYF
TRBV7-2	NA	CASSLGVVAQYF
TRBV6-5	few	CASRGLGGRTEAFF
TRBV4-2	few	CASSQAGGGADTQYF
TRBV5-4	NA	CASSLAPGGRAFEQFF
TRBV27	NA	CASSRTGGVYEQYF
TRBV7-8	NA	CASSQRSGIEQYF
TRBV5-1	few	CASSLGGTGHNEQFF
TRBV7-9	NA	CASSMTGDETQYF
TRBV6-6	NA	CASTPEGLVKYF
TRBV7-9	NA	CASSPNTDTQYF
TRBV25-1	NA	CASSEQGALHEQYF
TRBV11-2	few	CASSFPRSRSYEQYF
TRBV5-1	NA	CASSLQGADTEAFF
TRBV9	NA	CASSVAGGNTGELFF
TRBV5-1	few	CASSAGSGANVLTF
TRBV28	few	CASSPGGGVGHEQYF
TRBV7-9	NA	CASSLYLTGNTEAFF
TRBV9	NA	CASFGTSAQETQYF
TRBV4-2	NA	CASSQDPNPNEQFF
TRBV28	NA	CASSLAQGPQETQYF
TRBV4-2	few	CASRSGLGTQYF
TRBV14	NA	CASSHRGQFNSPLHF
TRBV27	NA	CASSPWDPPGEQYF
TRBV1	NA	CTSSHDLIAGSWDEQFF
TRBV4-2	few	CASRETSGGPYNEQFF
TRBV4-1	NA	CASSHNENEQFF
TRBV29-1	few	CSVEGGREEEKLFF